The source of this TCR beta chain is a study of blood T cell repertoires in COVID-19. Study details: COVID-19 samples collected from the United States, Italy and Spain covered acute and convalescent phases. Sources were T cells, B-cell-depleted T cells, or PBMCs; the material itself was cDNA or gDNA.

The study recruited people aged about 18 to 95 years across approximately 24 US areas. The ends were cut back, 10 bases at V and 5 bases at J, with 19 bases in the middle. CDR1 and CDR2 (germline): SGDLS, YYNGEE. This CDR3 is built from 13 residues. Libraries were prepared by immunoSEQ multiplex PCR; TCRdb keeps only in-frame clonotypes and omits some of them. The table lists around 330,000 clones, around 89% of them singletons. This clonotype was obtained from a woman in her thirties or forties who had recovered from COVID-19. The genes are TRBV9 and TRBJ2-7; D gene ambiguous. Sequencing was carried out using PBMCs or T cells enriched from blood (not recorded which). The CDR3, as DNA: TGTGCCGGTCGCTCGCTGGGCTCTCACGAGCAGTACTTC. Its protein is CAGRSLGSHEQYF.